This T cell receptor (beta chain) was recorded in a study of blood T cell repertoires in COVID-19. Study context: COVID-19 samples from acute and convalescent phases originated in the United States, Italy and Spain.

Trimming pared 6 bases from V and 0 bases from J, leaving 11 bases between. Germline CDR1 SNHLY, CDR2 FYNNEI. The CDR3 loop spans 14 amino acids. Libraries were prepared by immunoSEQ multiplex PCR; TCRdb keeps only in-frame clonotypes and omits some of them. The repertoire consists of about 200,000 clones, with around 91% occurring once and the leading ten covering about 5%. Sequenced material: peripheral blood. The rearrangement links TRBV2 to TRBJ1-1, with a tentative D call TRBD1 (5 bases). This receptor was taken from a woman between 40 and 50 years old with acute or convalescent COVID-19. The chain's CDR3 is CASSTGGMNTEAFF. In nucleotides, the CDR3 is TGTGCCAGCAGCACAGGCGGGATGAACACTGAAGCTTTCTTT.